This T cell receptor beta chain stems from a study of blood T cell repertoires in COVID-19. Study context: Collection of acute and convalescent COVID-19 samples took place in the United States, Italy and Spain. The analysed material was cDNA or gDNA that came from T cells, B-cell-depleted T cells, or PBMCs.

In the original processing: Amplification from reference gene primers served as the basis for estimated nucleated cell counts. Measured with immunoSEQ multiplex PCR; TCRdb has only the in-frame clones, and not every one. That table is the source of V, J and clone size, and D and trimming were worked out from the DNA. The top ten clones hold 0.65% to 0.9% of a sample with approximately 73,000 clones, 81% of them seen once. Germline V gene data show CDR1 as SNHLY and CDR2 as FYNNEI. This CDR3 contains 12 residues. V lost 5 bases and J 6 bases, leaving 8 bases between the germline ends. The rearrangement links TRBV2 to TRBJ1-5; D is perhaps TRBD1 (5 bases). The TCR comes from a woman aged 70-85 years with acute or convalescent COVID-19. The material sequenced was peripheral blood. The CDR3 region has the DNA TGTGCCAGCAGTCTCACAGGTCAGCCCCAGCATTTT. This sequence encodes CASSLTGQPQHF.